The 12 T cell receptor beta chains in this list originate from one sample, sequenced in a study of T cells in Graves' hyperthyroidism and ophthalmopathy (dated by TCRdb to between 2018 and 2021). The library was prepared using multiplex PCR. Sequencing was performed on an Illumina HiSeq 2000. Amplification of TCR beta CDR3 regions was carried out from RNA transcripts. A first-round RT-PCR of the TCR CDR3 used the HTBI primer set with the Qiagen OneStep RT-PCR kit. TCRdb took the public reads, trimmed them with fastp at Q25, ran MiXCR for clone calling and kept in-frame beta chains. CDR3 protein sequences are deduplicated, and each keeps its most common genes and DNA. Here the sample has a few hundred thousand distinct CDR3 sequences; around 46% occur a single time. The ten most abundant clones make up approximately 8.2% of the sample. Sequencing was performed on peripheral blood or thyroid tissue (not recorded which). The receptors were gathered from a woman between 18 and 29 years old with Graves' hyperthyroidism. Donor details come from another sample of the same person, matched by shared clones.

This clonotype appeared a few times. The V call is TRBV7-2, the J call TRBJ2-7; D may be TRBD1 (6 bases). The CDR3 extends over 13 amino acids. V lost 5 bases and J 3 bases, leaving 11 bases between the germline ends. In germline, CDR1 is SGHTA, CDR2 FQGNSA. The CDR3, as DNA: TGTGCCAGCAGCCGCAGGGGAGACTACGAGCAGTACTTC. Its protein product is CASSRRGDYEQYF.

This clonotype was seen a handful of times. As DNA, the CDR3 is TGTGCCATCAGGGGACAAGCCGGGACAGGGGGCGAAGACTACACCTTC. This encodes CAIRGQAGTGGEDYTF. This sequence joins TRBV10-3 and TRBJ1-2; TRBD1 matches at 12 bases. Unmatched junction bases numbered 15, after V lost 6 bases and J lost 10 bases. The V gene's germline CDR1 is ENHRY and CDR2 SYGVKD. CDR3 length: 16 residues.

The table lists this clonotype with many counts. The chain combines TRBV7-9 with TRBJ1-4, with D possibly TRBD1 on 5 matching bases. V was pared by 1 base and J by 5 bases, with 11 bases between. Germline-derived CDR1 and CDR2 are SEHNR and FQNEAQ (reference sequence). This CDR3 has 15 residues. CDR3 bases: TGTGCCAGCAGCTTAGACAGGCTCGTGAATGAAAAACTGTTTTTT. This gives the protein CASSLDRLVNEKLFF.

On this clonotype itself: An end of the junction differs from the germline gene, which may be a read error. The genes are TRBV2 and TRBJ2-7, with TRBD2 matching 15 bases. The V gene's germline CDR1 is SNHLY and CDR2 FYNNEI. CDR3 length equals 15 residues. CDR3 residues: CTSNPGLAGGLEQYF. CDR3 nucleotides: TGTACCAGCAACCCGGGACTAGCGGGAGGACTGGAGCAGTACTTC.

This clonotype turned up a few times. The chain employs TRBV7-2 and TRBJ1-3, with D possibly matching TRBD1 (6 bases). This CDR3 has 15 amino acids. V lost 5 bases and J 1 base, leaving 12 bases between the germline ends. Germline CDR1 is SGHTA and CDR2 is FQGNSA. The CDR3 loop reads CASSQGGGSGNTIYF. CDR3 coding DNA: TGTGCCAGCAGCCAAGGGGGGGGATCTGGAAACACCATATATTTT.

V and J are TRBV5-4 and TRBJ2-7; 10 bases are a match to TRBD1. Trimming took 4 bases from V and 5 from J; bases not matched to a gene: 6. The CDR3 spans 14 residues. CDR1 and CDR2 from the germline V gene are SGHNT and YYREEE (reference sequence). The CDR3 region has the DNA TGTGCCAGCAGCCACCGGGACAGGGGTGACGAGCAGTACTTC. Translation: CASSHRDRGDEQYF.

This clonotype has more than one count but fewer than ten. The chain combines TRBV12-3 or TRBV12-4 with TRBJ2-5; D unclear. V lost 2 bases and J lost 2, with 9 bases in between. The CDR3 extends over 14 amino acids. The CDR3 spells CASSLQQSQETQYF. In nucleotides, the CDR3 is TGTGCCAGCAGTTTACAACAGTCGCAAGAGACCCAGTACTTC.

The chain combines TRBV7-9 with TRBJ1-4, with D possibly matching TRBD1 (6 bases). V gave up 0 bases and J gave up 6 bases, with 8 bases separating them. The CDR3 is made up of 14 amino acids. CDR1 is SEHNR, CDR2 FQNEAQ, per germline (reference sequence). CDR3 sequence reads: CASSLAWTDEKLFF. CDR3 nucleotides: TGTGCCAGCAGCTTAGCCTGGACAGATGAAAAACTGTTTTTT.

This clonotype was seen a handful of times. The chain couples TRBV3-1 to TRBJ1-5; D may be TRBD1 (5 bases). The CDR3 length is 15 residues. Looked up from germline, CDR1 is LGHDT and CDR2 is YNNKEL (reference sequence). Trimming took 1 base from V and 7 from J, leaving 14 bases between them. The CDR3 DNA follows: TGTGCCAGCAGCCAAGGAGCTCAGGGCTGGCAGCCCCAGCATTTT. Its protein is CASSQGAQGWQPQHF. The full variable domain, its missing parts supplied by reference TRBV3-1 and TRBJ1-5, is DTAVSQTPKYLVTQMGNDKSIKCEQNLGHDTMYWYKQDSKKFLKIMFSYNNKELIINETVPNRFSPKSPDKAHLNLHINSLELGDSAVYFCASSQGAQGWQPQHFGDGTRLSIL.

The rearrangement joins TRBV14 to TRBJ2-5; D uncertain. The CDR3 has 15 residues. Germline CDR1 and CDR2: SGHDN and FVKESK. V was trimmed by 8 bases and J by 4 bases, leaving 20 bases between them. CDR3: CASSEINNYAETQYF. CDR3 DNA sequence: TGTGCCAGCTCCGAGATAAACAACTACGCAGAGACCCAGTACTTC.

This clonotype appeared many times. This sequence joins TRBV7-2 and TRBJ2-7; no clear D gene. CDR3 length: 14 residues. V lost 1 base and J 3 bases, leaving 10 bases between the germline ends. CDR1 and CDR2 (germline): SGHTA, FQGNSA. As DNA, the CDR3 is TGTGCCAGCAGCTTAGAGTCTCGCTACTACGAGCAGTACTTC. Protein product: CASSLESRYYEQYF. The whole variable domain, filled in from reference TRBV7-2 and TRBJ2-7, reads GAGVSQSPSNKVTEKGKDVELRCDPISGHTALYWYRQSLGQGLEFLIYFQGNSAPDKSGLPSDRFSAERTGGSVSTLTIQRTQQEDSAVYLCASSLESRYYEQYFGPGTRLTVT.

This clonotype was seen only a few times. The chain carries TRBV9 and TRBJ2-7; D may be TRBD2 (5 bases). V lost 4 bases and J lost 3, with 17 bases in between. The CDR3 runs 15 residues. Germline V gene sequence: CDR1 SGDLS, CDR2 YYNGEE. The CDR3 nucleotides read TGTGCCAGCAGCTTAGGGAGCGAAGAAGGCTACGAGCAGTACTTC. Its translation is CASSLGSEEGYEQYF.